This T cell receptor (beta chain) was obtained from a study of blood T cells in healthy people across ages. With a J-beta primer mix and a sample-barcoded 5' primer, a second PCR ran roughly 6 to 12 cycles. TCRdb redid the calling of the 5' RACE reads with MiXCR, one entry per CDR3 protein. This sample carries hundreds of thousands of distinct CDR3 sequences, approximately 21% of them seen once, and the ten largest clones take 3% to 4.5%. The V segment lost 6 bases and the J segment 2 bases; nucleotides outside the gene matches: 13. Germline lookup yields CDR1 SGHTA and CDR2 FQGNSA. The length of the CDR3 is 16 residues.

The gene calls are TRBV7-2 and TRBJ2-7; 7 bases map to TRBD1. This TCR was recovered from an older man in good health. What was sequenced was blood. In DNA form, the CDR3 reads TGTGCCAGCAGTCTAGGGTGGACAGGAGCCCCCTACGAGCAGTACTTC. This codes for CASSLGWTGAPYEQYF. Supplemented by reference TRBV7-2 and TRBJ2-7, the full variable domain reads GAGVSQSPSNKVTEKGKDVELRCDPISGHTALYWYRQSLGQGLEFLIYFQGNSAPDKSGLPSDRFSAERTGGSVSTLTIQRTQQEDSAVYLCASSLGWTGAPYEQYFGPGTRLTVT.